The 2 T cell receptor beta chains below come from one sample, sequenced in a study of T cell repertoires in cytomegalovirus infection. One entry per CDR3 protein, called by TCRdb with MiXCR from the reads. The table lists around 900,000 distinct CDR3 sequences, roughly 30% of them singletons, with over 10% in the top ten. Their cognate antigens are unknown. Sequenced material: cultured CD8+ T cells from PBMCs, taken from culture after CMV antigen stimulation. The receptor source for this set is a human donor in good health (CMV status not recorded). Some clones in this sample may be carry-over from other donors' samples.

This clonotype showed up just a few times. This rearrangement joins TRBV6-1 to TRBJ1-3, with D tentatively TRBD1 (6 bases). The V gene's germline CDR1 is MNHNS and CDR2 SASEGT. CDR3 size: 14 residues. V was trimmed by 7 bases and J by 5 bases, leaving 15 bases between them. CDR3 loop: CASTSGDTRNTIYF. In DNA, the CDR3 is TGTGCCAGCACCTCTGGGGACACACGAAACACCATATATTTT.

This clonotype was detected a few times. The rearrangement links TRBV29-1 to TRBJ1-2, with 7 positions matching TRBD1. The germline V gene has CDR1 SQVTM and CDR2 ANQGSEA. Trimming removed 8 bases from V and 3 bases from J; junction bases left unmatched: 9. This CDR3 has 13 residues. The CDR3 region is CSSDPGTDYGYTF. The DNA for the CDR3 is TGCAGCTCAGACCCCGGGACAGACTATGGCTACACCTTC. Full variable domain (rest looked up from reference TRBV29-1 and TRBJ1-2): SAVISQKPSRDICQRGTSLTIQCQVDSQVTMMFWYRQQPGQSLTLIATANQGSEATYESGFVIDKFPISRPNLTFSTLTVSNMSPEDSSIYLCSSDPGTDYGYTFGSGTRLTVV.